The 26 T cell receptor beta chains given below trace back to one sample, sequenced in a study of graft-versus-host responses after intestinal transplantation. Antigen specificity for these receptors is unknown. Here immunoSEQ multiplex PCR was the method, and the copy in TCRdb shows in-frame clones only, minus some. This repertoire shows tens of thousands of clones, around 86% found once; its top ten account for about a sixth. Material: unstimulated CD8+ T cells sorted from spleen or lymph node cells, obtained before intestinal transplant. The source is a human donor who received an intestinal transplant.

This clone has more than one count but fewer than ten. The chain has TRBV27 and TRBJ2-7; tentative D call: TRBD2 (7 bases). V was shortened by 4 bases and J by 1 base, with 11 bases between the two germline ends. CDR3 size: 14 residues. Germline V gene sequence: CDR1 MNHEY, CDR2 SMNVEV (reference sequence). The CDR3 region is CASSWGGPSYEQYF. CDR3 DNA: TGTGCCAGCAGTTGGGGGGGGCCGTCCTACGAGCAGTACTTC.

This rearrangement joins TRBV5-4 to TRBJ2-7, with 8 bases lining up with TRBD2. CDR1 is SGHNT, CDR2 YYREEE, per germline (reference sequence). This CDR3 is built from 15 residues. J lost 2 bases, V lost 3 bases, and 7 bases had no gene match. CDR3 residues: CASSYSGAAPYEQYF. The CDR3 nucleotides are TGTGCCAGCAGCTATAGCGGGGCCGCGCCCTACGAGCAGTACTTC.

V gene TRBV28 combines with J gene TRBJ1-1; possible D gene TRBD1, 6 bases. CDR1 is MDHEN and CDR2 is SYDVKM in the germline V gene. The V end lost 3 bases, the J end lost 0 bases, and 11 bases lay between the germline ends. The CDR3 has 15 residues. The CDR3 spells CASSLKGVLNTEAFF. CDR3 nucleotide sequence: TGTGCCAGCAGTTTGAAGGGGGTCCTGAACACTGAAGCTTTCTTT.

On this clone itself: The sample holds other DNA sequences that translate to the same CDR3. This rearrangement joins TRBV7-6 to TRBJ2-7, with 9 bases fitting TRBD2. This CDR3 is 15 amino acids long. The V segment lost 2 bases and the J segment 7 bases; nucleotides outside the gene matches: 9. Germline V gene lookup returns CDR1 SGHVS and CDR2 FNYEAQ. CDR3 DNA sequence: TGTGCCAGCAGCTTACGGCGGGAGGGGACGGGGGAGCAGTACTTC. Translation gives CASSLRREGTGEQYF.

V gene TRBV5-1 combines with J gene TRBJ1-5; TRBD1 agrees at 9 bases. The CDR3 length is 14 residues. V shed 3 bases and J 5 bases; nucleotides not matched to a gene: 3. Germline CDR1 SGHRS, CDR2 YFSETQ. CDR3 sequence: CASSSGQGDQPQHF. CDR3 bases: TGCGCCAGCAGCTCGGGACAGGGAGATCAGCCCCAGCATTTT.

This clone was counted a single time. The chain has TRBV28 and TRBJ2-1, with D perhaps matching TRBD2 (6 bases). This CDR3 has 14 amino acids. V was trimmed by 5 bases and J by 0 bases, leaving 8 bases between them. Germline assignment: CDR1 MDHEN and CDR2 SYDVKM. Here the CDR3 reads CASSRRDSYNEQFF. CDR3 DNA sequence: TGTGCCAGCAGTCGGCGGGACTCCTACAATGAGCAGTTCTTC.

This CDR3 is CASTLTPNTEAFF. The CDR3 nucleotides are TGTGCCAGTACCCTGACACCGAACACTGAAGCTTTCTTT. The chain combines TRBV19 with TRBJ1-1; D gene unclear. The CDR3 runs 13 residues. Trimming removed 7 bases from V and 1 base from J, with 10 bases in between. Germline CDR1 is LNHDA and CDR2 is SQIVND (reference sequence).

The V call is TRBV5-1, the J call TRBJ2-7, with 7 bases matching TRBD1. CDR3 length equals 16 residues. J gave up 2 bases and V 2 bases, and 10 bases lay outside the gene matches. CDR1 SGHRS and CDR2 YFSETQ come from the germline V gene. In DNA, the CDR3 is TGCGCCAGCAGCTTTATCCGACAGGGTCCTCCCTACGAGCAGTACTTC. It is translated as CASSFIRQGPPYEQYF.

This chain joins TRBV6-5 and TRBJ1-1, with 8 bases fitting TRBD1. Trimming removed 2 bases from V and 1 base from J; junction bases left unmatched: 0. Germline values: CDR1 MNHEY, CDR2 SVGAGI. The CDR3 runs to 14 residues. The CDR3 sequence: CASSYDRGNTEAFF. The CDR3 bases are TGTGCCAGCAGTTACGACAGGGGGAACACTGAAGCTTTCTTT.

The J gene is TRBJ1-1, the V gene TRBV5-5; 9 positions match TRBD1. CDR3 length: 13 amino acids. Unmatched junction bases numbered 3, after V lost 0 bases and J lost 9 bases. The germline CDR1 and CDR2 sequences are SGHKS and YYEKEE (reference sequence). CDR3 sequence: CASSLVGQGKAFF. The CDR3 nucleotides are TGTGCCAGCAGCTTGGTGGGACAGGGAAAAGCTTTCTTT.

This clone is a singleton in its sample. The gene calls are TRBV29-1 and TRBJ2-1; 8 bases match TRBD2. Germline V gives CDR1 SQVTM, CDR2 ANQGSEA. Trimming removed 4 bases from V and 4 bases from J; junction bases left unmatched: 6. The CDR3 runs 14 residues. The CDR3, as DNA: TGCAGCGTTGCGGTGGTAGCGGGATACAATGAGCAGTTCTTC. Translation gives CSVAVVAGYNEQFF.

The CDR3 reads CASSRTSGGGYEQYF. The CDR3 region has the DNA TGTGCCAGCAGCCGGACTAGCGGGGGAGGATACGAGCAGTACTTC. The rearrangement links TRBV2 to TRBJ2-7, with 13 bases lining up with TRBD2. Trimming removed 6 bases from V and 4 bases from J; junction bases left unmatched: 6. The CDR3 has 15 amino acids. Germline V gene lookup returns CDR1 SNHLY and CDR2 FYNNEI.

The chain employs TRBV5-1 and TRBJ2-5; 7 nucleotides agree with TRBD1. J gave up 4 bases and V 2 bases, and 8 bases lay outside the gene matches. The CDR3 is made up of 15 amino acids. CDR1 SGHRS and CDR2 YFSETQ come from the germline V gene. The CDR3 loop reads CASSFLGTALETQYF. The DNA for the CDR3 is TGCGCCAGCAGCTTCCTCGGGACAGCCCTAGAGACCCAGTACTTC.

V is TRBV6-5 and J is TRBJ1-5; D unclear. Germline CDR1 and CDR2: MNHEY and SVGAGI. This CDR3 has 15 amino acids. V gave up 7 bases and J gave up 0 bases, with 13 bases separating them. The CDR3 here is CASTEWGDSNQPQHF. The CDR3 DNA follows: TGTGCCAGCACCGAATGGGGTGATAGCAATCAGCCCCAGCATTTT.

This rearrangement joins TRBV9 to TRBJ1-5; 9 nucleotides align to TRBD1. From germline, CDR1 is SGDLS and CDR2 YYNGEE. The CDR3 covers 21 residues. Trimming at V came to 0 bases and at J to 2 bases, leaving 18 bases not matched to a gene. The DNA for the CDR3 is TGTGCCAGCAGCGTAGTTCCCCGGGACAGGGCCGATAATTTGGGCAATCAGCCCCAGCATTTT. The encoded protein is CASSVVPRDRADNLGNQPQHF.

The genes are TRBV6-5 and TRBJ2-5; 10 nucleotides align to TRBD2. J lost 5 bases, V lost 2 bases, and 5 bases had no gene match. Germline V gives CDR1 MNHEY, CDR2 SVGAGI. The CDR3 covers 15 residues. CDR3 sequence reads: CASSYVSGRCETQYF. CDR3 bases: TGTGCCAGCAGTTACGTTAGCGGGAGGTGTGAGACCCAGTACTTC.

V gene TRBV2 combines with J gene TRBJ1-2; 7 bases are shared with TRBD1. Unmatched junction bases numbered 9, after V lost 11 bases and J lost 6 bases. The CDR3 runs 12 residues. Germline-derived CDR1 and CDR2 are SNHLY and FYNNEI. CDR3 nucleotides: TGTGCCCCGGAGGGGGCTGAGGATGGCTACACCTTC. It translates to CAPEGAEDGYTF.

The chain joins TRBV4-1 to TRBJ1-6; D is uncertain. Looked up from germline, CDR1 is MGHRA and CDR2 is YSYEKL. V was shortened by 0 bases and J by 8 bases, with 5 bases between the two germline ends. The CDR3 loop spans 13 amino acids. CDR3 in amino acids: CASSQEWYSPLHF. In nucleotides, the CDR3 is TGCGCCAGCAGCCAAGAATGGTATTCACCCCTCCACTTT.

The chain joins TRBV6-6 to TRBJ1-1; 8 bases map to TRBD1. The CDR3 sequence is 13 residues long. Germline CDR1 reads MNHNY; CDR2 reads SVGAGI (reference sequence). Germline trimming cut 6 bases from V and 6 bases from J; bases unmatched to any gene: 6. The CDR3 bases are TGTGCCAGCAGCGTACAGGGGGTATCTGAAGCTTTCTTT. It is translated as CASSVQGVSEAFF.

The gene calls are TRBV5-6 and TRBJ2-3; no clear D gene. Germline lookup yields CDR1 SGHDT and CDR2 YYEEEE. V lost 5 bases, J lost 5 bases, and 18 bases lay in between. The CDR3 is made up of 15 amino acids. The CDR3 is CASSLQRAAQDTQYF. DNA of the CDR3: TGTGCCAGCAGTCTACAAAGAGCAGCCCAAGATACGCAGTATTTT.

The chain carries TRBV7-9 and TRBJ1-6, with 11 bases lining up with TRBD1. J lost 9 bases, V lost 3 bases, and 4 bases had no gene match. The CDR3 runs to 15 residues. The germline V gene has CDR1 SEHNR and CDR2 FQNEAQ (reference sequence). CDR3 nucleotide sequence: TGTGCCAGCAGCTTGGGACAGGGGGTTGGTTCACCCCTCCACTTT. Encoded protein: CASSLGQGVGSPLHF.

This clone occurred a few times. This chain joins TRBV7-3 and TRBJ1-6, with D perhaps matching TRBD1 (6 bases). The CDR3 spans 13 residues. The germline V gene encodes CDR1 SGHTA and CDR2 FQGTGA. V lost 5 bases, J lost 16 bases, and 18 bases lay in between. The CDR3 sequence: CASSRKAGGALHF. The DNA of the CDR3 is TGTGCCAGCAGCCGCAAGGCGGGGGGCGCACTCCACTTT. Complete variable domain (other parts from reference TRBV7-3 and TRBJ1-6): GAGVSQTPSNKVTEKGKYVELRCDPISGHTALYWYRQSLGQGPEFLIYFQGTGAADDSGLPNDRFFAVRPEGSVSTLKIQRTERGDSAVYLCASSRKAGGALHFGNGTRLTVT.

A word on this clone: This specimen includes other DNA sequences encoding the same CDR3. Here the CDR3 DNA reads TGTGCCAGCAGTGATTGGGGTTGGCAGGGCGACGAGCAGTACTTC. It encodes CASSDWGWQGDEQYF. The V gene is TRBV2, the J gene TRBJ2-7, with a possible D match to TRBD1 (5 bases). Germline V gene data show CDR1 as SNHLY and CDR2 as FYNNEI. The CDR3 consists of 15 residues. Trimming took off 3 bases at V and 5 bases at J, with 17 bases between the two ends. Combining the CDR3 with reference TRBV2 and TRBJ2-7 gives the whole variable domain EPEVTQTPSHQVTQMGQEVILRCVPISNHLYFYWYRQILGQKVEFLVSFYNNEISEKSEIFDDQFSVERPDGSNFTLKIRSTKLEDSAMYFCASSDWGWQGDEQYFGPGTRLTVT.

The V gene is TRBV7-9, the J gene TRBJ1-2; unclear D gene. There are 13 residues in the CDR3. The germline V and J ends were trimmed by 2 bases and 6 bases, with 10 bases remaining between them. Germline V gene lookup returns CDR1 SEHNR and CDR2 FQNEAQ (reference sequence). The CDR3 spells CASSLRGLHGYTF. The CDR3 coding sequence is TGTGCCAGCAGCTTAAGAGGGTTGCATGGCTACACCTTC.

This CDR3 reads CASSFQGEGDTQYF. The CDR3 DNA reads TGTGCCAGCAGCTTCCAGGGCGAGGGAGATACGCAGTATTTT. This chain uses TRBV13 with TRBJ2-3, with D tentatively TRBD1 or TRBD2 (5 bases each). The CDR3 spans 14 residues. Germline assignment: CDR1 PRHDT and CDR2 FYEKMQ (reference sequence). Trimming pared 3 bases from V and 5 bases from J, leaving 12 bases between.

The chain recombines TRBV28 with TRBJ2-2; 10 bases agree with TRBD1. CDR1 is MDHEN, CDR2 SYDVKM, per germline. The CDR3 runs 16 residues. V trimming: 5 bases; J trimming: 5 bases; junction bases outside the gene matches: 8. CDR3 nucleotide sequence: TGTGCCAGCAGTGGGGACAGGGGTGACGGGACCGGGGAGCTGTTTTTT. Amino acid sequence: CASSGDRGDGTGELFF.